Listed here are 30 T cell receptor beta chains from one sample, sequenced in a study of OX40 agonist ivuxolimab in advanced cancers. Libraries were prepared by immunoSEQ multiplex PCR; TCRdb keeps only in-frame clonotypes and omits some of them. The sample yields 100,000 or so clones, 70% to 90% seen once. The sequencing used CD4+ or CD8+ T cells sorted from blood, collected in a trial of the OX40 agonist ivuxolimab. The source of these receptors is an adult with an advanced solid tumor such as melanoma, head and neck, liver or kidney cancer.

The chain couples TRBV30 to TRBJ2-3; D may be TRBD1 (5 bases). Germline-derived CDR1 and CDR2 are GTSNPN and SVGIG (reference sequence). Trimming stripped 8 bases from V and 4 bases from J, with 19 bases between. There are 14 residues in the CDR3. The CDR3 region has the DNA TGTGCCGGGGCCTTAGCCGGGTCTGCAGATACGCAGTATTTT. Amino acids: CAGALAGSADTQYF.

The genes are TRBV7-9 and TRBJ2-5, with 10 bases fitting TRBD1. The CDR3 totals 15 residues. Germline-derived CDR1 and CDR2 are SEHNR and FQNEAQ (reference sequence). Trimming at V came to 5 bases and at J to 5 bases, leaving 8 bases not matched to a gene. The CDR3 DNA reads as TGTGCCAGCAGCCGCCCGGGACAGGGGCGGGAGACCCAGTACTTC. This gives the protein CASSRPGQGRETQYF.

This chain links TRBV18 with TRBJ2-5, with 8 bases lining up with TRBD1. The CDR3 runs to 14 residues. The V gene end was trimmed by 6 bases and the J gene end by 1 base; junction bases not matched to a gene: 4. Germline-derived CDR1 and CDR2 are KGHSH and LQKENI. The CDR3 DNA reads TGTGCCAGCTCCGGGACAGGCTCCCAAGAGACCCAGTACTTC. Encoded protein: CASSGTGSQETQYF.

The J gene is TRBJ2-2, the V gene TRBV25-1; 12 bases match TRBD2. Trimming at V came to 10 bases and at J to 3 bases, leaving 9 bases not matched to a gene. CDR3 size: 16 residues. The germline CDR1 and CDR2 sequences are MGHDK and SYGVNS. As DNA, the CDR3 is TGTGCCACCCGCGAGACTAGCGGGAGCTACACCGGGGAGCTGTTTTTT. This gives the protein CATRETSGSYTGELFF.

The V gene is TRBV2, the J gene TRBJ2-3, with D possibly being TRBD2 (6 bases). Germline V gene sequence: CDR1 SNHLY, CDR2 FYNNEI. This CDR3 comprises 14 residues. V was pared by 1 base and J by 2 bases, with 7 bases between. The CDR3 DNA follows: TGTGCCAGCAGTGAAGGGGACTTCACAGATACGCAGTATTTT. The encoded protein is CASSEGDFTDTQYF.

The chain has TRBV5-4 and TRBJ2-1, with TRBD2 matching 8 bases. The V and J ends lost 2 bases and 4 bases, in that order; junction bases with no gene match: 5. CDR3 size: 15 residues. Looked up from germline, CDR1 is SGHNT and CDR2 is YYREEE (reference sequence). CDR3 nucleotides: TGTGCCAGCAGCTTCAGCGGGGGCGCATACAATGAGCAGTTCTTC. Translation gives CASSFSGGAYNEQFF.

The chain recombines TRBV19 with TRBJ1-1; no reliable D call. Trimming pared 6 bases from V and 4 bases from J, leaving 12 bases between. Per germline, CDR1 LNHDA and CDR2 SQIVND (reference sequence). The CDR3 length is 13 residues. The CDR3 DNA is TGTGCCAGTAGGGCGACAACGGGCACTGAAGCTTTCTTT. Translated, it gives CASRATTGTEAFF.

V gene TRBV7-2 combines with J gene TRBJ1-1, with no clear D. V gave up 5 bases and J gave up 8 bases, with 15 bases separating them. This CDR3 has 13 amino acids. Germline CDR1 SGHTA, CDR2 FQGNSA. CDR3 in DNA: TGTGCCAGCAGCCCCACACATGGCCTGGAAGCTTTCTTT. It codes for CASSPTHGLEAFF.

J is TRBJ2-5 and V is TRBV6-5; D might be TRBD1 or TRBD2, each matching 5 bases. The V gene's germline CDR1 is MNHEY and CDR2 SVGAGI. This CDR3 comprises 14 residues. Trimming removed 4 bases at V and 2 bases at J, with 11 bases between. The CDR3 region is CASSLGRRQETQYF. The CDR3 nucleotides are TGTGCCAGCAGTTTGGGACGGCGACAAGAGACCCAGTACTTC.

V usage is TRBV7-2 and J usage is TRBJ2-7, with 9 bases aligning to TRBD2. The length of the CDR3 is 17 residues. Trimming took 1 base from V and 1 from J; bases not matched to a gene: 8. Germline V CDR1 and CDR2: SGHTA, FQGNSA. DNA for the CDR3: TGTGCCAGCAGCTTAGATGGTAGCGGGAGTATTTCCTACGAGCAGTACGTC. This codes for CASSLDGSGSISYEQYV.

CDR3 sequence: CAWSVPGQNTEAFF. CDR3 coding DNA: TGTGCCTGGAGTGTACCTGGTCAGAACACTGAAGCTTTCTTT. J is TRBJ1-1 and V is TRBV30; D ambiguous. V gave up 0 bases and J gave up 1 base, with 9 bases separating them. Germline CDR1 and CDR2: GTSNPN and SVGIG (reference sequence). CDR3 length: 14 amino acids.

This CDR3 reads CASSPRERGSGANVLTF. The CDR3 DNA follows: TGTGCCAGCAGCCCCAGGGAGCGGGGCTCTGGGGCCAACGTCCTGACTTTC. The V gene is TRBV27, the J gene TRBJ2-6; 7 nucleotides align to TRBD2. The CDR3 runs 17 residues. Losses at the gene ends were 6 bases for V and 0 bases for J; bases not matched to a gene: 8. In germline, CDR1 is MNHEY, CDR2 SMNVEV (reference sequence).

The rearrangement joins TRBV29-1 to TRBJ1-2, with D perhaps TRBD1 (5 bases). The length of the CDR3 is 14 residues. Germline assignment: CDR1 SQVTM and CDR2 ANQGSEA. With 4 bases removed from V and 2 bases from J, the gap between germline ends came to 14 bases. This CDR3 is CSVAGREGNYGYTF. The CDR3 region has the DNA TGCAGCGTTGCCGGCAGGGAGGGAAACTATGGCTACACCTTC. Based on the CDR3 plus reference TRBV29-1 and TRBJ1-2, the full variable domain is SAVISQKPSRDICQRGTSLTIQCQVDSQVTMMFWYRQQPGQSLTLIATANQGSEATYESGFVIDKFPISRPNLTFSTLTVSNMSPEDSSIYLCSVAGREGNYGYTFGSGTRLTVV.

CDR3 nucleotide sequence: TGCGCCAGCAGGCTAGCGGGAGCCCACAATGAGCAGTTCTTC. Translating gives CASRLAGAHNEQFF. The genes are TRBV5-1 and TRBJ2-1, with 10 bases aligning to TRBD2. Germline V gene data show CDR1 as SGHRS and CDR2 as YFSETQ. The length of the CDR3 is 14 residues. With 5 bases clipped from V and 5 bases from J, the junction kept 4 bases outside the gene matches. Using reference TRBV5-1 and TRBJ2-1 for the parts outside the CDR3, the full variable domain is KAGVTQTPRYLIKTRGQQVTLSCSPISGHRSVSWYQQTPGQGLQFLFEYFSETQRNKGNFPGRFSGRQFSNSRSEMNVSTLELGDSALYLCASRLAGAHNEQFFGPGTRLTVL.

The rearrangement joins TRBV6-1 to TRBJ2-7; no clear D gene. CDR1 and CDR2 from the germline V gene are MNHNS and SASEGT. V lost 4 bases, J lost 2 bases, and 12 bases lay in between. The CDR3 extends over 14 amino acids. For the CDR3, the DNA is TGTGCCAGCAGTGTCCAAGAACAGACCTACGAGCAGTACGTC. Encoded protein: CASSVQEQTYEQYV.

V is TRBV20-1 and J is TRBJ2-1; a weak D match, TRBD2 (6 bases). Trimming left V 5 bases short and J 10 bases short, with 9 bases between. CDR1 is DFQATT and CDR2 is SNEGSKA in the germline V gene (reference sequence). The length of the CDR3 is 10 residues. This chain's CDR3 is CSAEDYEQFF. As DNA, the CDR3 is TGCAGTGCTGAGGACTACGAGCAGTTCTTC.

This clone appeared once. V is TRBV10-3 and J is TRBJ2-1; TRBD1 is a possible D gene (6 bases). Germline V gene data show CDR1 as ENHRY and CDR2 as SYGVKD. The CDR3 is 15 residues long. V was trimmed by 0 bases and J by 2 bases, leaving 8 bases between them. CDR3 in DNA: TGTGCCATCAGTGAGTCACGGACAGCCTACAATGAGCAGTTCTTC. Translated: CAISESRTAYNEQFF.

The chain has TRBV11-2 and TRBJ1-5, with D tentatively TRBD1 (6 bases). The CDR3 has 14 residues. Per germline, CDR1 SGHAT and CDR2 FQNNGV. V lost 1 base, J lost 9 bases, and 13 bases lay in between. CDR3 loop: CASSLAPGEVPQHF. CDR3 nucleotides: TGTGCCAGCAGCTTAGCCCCAGGGGAGGTGCCCCAGCATTTT.

Written as DNA, the CDR3 is TGTGCCAGCAGCGGGGGGACAGGCCCCCTAGAGCAGTACTTC. It translates to CASSGGTGPLEQYF. The chain is built from TRBV11-2 and TRBJ2-7, with 8 positions matching TRBD1. The CDR3 loop spans 14 amino acids. The germline gives CDR1 SGHAT, CDR2 FQNNGV. Trimming cost V 5 bases and J 7 bases; bases outside gene matches: 10.

The chain uses TRBV5-1 and TRBJ1-5; D is unresolved. V was cut by 4 bases and J by 6 bases, with 14 bases left in between. CDR3 length: 14 residues. The germline gives CDR1 SGHRS, CDR2 YFSETQ. The CDR3 bases are TGCGCCAGCAGCCCGGGAACTTTGGGTCAGCCCCAGCATTTT. It codes for CASSPGTLGQPQHF.

In DNA form, the CDR3 reads TGTGCCAGCAGTGGGGACAGGGGGCCCAATCAGCCCCAGCATTTT. It encodes CASSGDRGPNQPQHF. This chain uses TRBV28 with TRBJ1-5; 12 bases fit TRBD1. V lost 5 bases and J lost 3; bases outside the gene matches: 2. CDR3 length equals 15 residues. Per germline, CDR1 MDHEN and CDR2 SYDVKM.

This clone is a singleton in its sample. The CDR3 nucleotides are TGTGCCAGCAGCCGAGGCCCCCCGCCGCCCCGGGAGCAGTACTTC. Translation gives CASSRGPPPPREQYF. The V and J genes are TRBV27 and TRBJ2-5; a weak D match, TRBD2 (6 bases). Trimming took 6 bases from V and 11 from J, leaving 25 bases between them. CDR3 length equals 15 residues. Germline V gene data show CDR1 as MNHEY and CDR2 as SMNVEV (reference sequence).

The V call is TRBV14, the J call TRBJ2-3; D uncertain. The V and J ends lost 4 bases and 5 bases respectively, with 7 bases between them. Germline CDR1 SGHDN, CDR2 FVKESK. The CDR3 extends over 12 amino acids. The CDR3 bases are TGTGCCAGCAGCCCCTTCCGAGATACGCAGTATTTT. The encoded protein is CASSPFRDTQYF.

The rearrangement links TRBV18 to TRBJ2-1; no clear D. V lost 1 base to trimming and J lost 6 bases, with 4 bases between them. From germline, CDR1 is KGHSH and CDR2 LQKENI. The CDR3 has 12 residues. The CDR3 DNA reads as TGTGCCAGCTCACCACTTTCCAATGAGCAGTTCTTC. It codes for CASSPLSNEQFF.

V and J are TRBV6-1 and TRBJ1-5; 8 bases are a match to TRBD1. The germline V gene encodes CDR1 MNHNS and CDR2 SASEGT. The CDR3 is 14 amino acids. The trim removed 4 bases at V and 16 bases at J, leaving 15 bases unmatched. DNA of the CDR3: TGTGCCAGCAGTGTGGACAGGGTCCTGGGAGAGAACCATTTT. This gives the protein CASSVDRVLGENHF.

This sequence joins TRBV5-1 and TRBJ1-1; D is uncertain. V lost 4 bases, J lost 3 bases, and 13 bases lay in between. The germline V gene has CDR1 SGHRS and CDR2 YFSETQ. The CDR3 extends over 14 amino acids. The CDR3 sequence is CASSRVGSDTEAFF. The CDR3 nucleotides read TGCGCCAGCAGCCGTGTGGGCAGTGACACTGAAGCTTTCTTT.

The chain links TRBV18 to TRBJ1-2; 9 positions match TRBD1. Trimming took 3 bases from V and 8 from J; bases not matched to a gene: 7. Germline CDR1 reads KGHSH; CDR2 reads LQKENI. This CDR3 is built from 14 residues. The CDR3 protein is CASSPSGTGSGYTF. The CDR3 DNA is TGTGCCAGCTCACCTTCCGGGACAGGGTCCGGCTACACCTTC.

The genes are TRBV4-3 and TRBJ2-6; no clear D. Germline CDR1 LGHNA, CDR2 YSLEER. V lost 0 bases and J 0 bases, leaving 9 bases between the germline ends. This CDR3 region has 17 residues. CDR3 region: CASSQEVATSGANVLTF. The CDR3 DNA sequence: TGCGCCAGCAGCCAAGAGGTCGCTACCTCTGGGGCCAACGTCCTGACTTTC.

This clone appeared once. The chain joins TRBV11-2 to TRBJ1-1; no firm D call. CDR1 is SGHAT, CDR2 FQNNGV, per germline. Between the trimmed V and J ends, which lost 0 bases and 5 bases, there was a span of 10 bases. CDR3 size: 14 residues. The CDR3 DNA sequence: TGTGCCAGCAGCTTAGATTTTTCCTCAACTGAAGCTTTCTTT. This gives the protein CASSLDFSSTEAFF.

V usage is TRBV28 and J usage is TRBJ2-2, with D perhaps TRBD2 (6 bases). The V gene's germline CDR1 is MDHEN and CDR2 SYDVKM. The CDR3 loop spans 15 amino acids. V lost 2 bases and J lost 8, with 15 bases in between. For the CDR3, the DNA is TGTGCCAGCAGTTTAGGGGGGACCCGGGCGGGGGAGCTGTTTTTT. It is translated as CASSLGGTRAGELFF.